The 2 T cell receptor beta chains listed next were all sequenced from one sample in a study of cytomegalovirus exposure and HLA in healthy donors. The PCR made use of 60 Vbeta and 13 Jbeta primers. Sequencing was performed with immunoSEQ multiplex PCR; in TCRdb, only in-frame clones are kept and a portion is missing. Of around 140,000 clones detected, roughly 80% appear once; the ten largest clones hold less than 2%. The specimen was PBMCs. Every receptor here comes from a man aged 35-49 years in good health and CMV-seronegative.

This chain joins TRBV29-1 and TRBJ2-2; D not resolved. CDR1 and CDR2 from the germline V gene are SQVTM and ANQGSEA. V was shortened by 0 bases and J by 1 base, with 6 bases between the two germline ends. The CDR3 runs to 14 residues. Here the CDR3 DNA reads TGCAGCGTTGAAGACAGGTGGAACACCGGGGAGCTGTTTTTT. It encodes CSVEDRWNTGELFF.

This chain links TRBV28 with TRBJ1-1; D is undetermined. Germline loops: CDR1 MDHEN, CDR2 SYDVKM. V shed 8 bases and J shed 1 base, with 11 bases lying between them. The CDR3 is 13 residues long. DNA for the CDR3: TGTGCCAGCGTCACGCGGGCGAACACTGAAGCTTTCTTT. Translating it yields CASVTRANTEAFF.